The entry that follows covers one T cell receptor beta chain sequence. Its antigen is as yet unknown. Template material for amplifying TCR beta CDR3 regions consisted of RNA transcripts. The primer set for the first-round RT-PCR of the TCR CDR3 was HTBI. MiXCR, applied by TCRdb to the multiplex PCR reads, yields one record per CDR3 protein. The table records 500,000 to 700,000 distinct CDR3 sequences, 16% of them present only once. These data originate in a study of T cells in Graves' hyperthyroidism and ophthalmopathy. The study, taken as a whole, reports: Most thyroid clonotypes with frequency above 0.001 were detected in blood.

Trimming pared 6 bases from V and 1 base from J, leaving 17 bases between. The CDR3 loop spans 16 amino acids. Germline CDR1 reads MDHEN; CDR2 reads SYDVKM. Disease duration under 2 months; hyperthyroidism patients were aged 18 to 65. Diagnoses were made from clinical symptoms, serum measures (thyroxine and TRAb), thyroid ultrasound and orbital computed tomography. The chain has TRBV28 and TRBJ2-3, with D perhaps TRBD2 (6 bases). The receptor's source is a woman aged 18 to 35 with Graves' hyperthyroidism. Sequenced material: blood. For the CDR3, the DNA is TGTGCCAGCAGCCCGGGCGGTAGCGGCCGCACAGATACGCAGTATTTT. Translated: CASSPGGSGRTDTQYF.